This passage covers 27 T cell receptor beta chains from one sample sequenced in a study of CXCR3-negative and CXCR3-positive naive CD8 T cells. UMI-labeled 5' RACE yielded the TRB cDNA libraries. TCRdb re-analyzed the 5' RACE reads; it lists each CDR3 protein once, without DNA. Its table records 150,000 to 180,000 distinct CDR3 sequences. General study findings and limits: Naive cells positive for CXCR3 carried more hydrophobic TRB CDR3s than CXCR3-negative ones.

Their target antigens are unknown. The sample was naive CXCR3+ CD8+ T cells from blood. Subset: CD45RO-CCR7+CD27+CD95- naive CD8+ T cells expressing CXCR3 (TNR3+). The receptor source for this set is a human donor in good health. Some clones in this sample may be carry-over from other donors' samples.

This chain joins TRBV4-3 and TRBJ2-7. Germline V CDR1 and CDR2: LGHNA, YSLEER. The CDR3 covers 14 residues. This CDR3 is CASSQHISSYEQYF.

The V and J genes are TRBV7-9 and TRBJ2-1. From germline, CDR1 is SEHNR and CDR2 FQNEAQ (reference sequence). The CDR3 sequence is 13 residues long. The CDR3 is CASSLALVGEQFF.

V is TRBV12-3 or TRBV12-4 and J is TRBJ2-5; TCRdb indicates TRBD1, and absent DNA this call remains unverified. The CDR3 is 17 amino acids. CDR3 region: CASSPWSYSTSQETQYF.

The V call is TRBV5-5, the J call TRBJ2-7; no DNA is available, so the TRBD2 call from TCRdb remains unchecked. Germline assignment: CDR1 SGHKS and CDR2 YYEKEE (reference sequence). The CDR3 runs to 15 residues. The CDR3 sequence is CASSLAVQRGYEQYF.

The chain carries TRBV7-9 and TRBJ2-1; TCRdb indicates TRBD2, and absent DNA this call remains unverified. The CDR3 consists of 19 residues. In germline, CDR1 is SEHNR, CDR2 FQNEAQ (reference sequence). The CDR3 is CASSLSSGLHLSSYNEQFF. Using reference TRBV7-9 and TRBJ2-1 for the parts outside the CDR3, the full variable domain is DTGVSQNPRHKITKRGQNVTFRCDPISEHNRLYWYRQTLGQGPEFLTYFQNEAQLEKSRLLSDRFSAERPKGSFSTLEIQRTEQGDSAMYLCASSLSSGLHLSSYNEQFFGPGTRLTVL.

The CDR3 loop reads CSVEPGQGYQETQYF. V gene TRBV29-1 combines with J gene TRBJ2-5; no DNA is available, so the TRBD1 call from TCRdb remains unchecked. This CDR3 region has 15 residues. Germline V CDR1 and CDR2: SQVTM, ANQGSEA.

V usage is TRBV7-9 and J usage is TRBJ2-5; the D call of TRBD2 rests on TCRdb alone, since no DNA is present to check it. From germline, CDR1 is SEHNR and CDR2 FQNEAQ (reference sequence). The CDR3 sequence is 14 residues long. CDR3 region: CASSGSGVAETQYF.

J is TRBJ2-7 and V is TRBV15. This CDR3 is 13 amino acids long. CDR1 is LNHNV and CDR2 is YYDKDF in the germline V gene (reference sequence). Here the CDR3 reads CATSASRGYEQYF. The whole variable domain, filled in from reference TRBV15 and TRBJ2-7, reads DAMVIQNPRYQVTQFGKPVTLSCSQTLNHNVMYWYQQKSSQAPKLLFHYYDKDFNNEADTPDNFQSRRPNTSFCFLDIRSPGLGDTAMYLCATSASRGYEQYFGPGTRLTVT.

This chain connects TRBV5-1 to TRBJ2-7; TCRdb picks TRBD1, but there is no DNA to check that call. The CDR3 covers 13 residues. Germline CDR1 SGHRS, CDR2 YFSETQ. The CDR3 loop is CASSPLTGYEQYF.

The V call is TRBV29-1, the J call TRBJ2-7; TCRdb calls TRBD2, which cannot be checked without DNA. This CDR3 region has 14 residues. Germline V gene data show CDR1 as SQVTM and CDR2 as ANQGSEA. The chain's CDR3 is CSVLTSGSTYEQYF.

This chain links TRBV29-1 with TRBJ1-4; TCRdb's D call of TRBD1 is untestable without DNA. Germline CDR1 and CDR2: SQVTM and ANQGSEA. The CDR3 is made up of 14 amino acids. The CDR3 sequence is CSVATGAVNEKLFF.

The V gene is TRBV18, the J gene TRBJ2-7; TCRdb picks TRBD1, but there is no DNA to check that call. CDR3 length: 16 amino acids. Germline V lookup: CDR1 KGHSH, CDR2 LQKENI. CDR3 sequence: CASSPPRQGETYEQYF.

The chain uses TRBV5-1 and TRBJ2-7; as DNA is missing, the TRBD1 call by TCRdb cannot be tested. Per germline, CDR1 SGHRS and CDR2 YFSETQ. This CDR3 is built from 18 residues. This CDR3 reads CASSLISFRDREGYERYF.

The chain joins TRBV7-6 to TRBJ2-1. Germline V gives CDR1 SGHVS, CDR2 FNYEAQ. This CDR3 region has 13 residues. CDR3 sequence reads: CASSLAANNEQFF.

The CDR3 protein is CASSFNGINTDTRYF. The J gene is TRBJ2-3, the V gene TRBV28; the TRBD2 assignment by TCRdb is unverifiable without DNA. The CDR3 is 15 amino acids. The germline V gene encodes CDR1 MDHEN and CDR2 SYDVKM.

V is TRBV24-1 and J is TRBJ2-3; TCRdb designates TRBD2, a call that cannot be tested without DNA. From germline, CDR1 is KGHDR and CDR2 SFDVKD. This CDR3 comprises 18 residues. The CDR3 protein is CATSGLAGDPFSTDTQYF.

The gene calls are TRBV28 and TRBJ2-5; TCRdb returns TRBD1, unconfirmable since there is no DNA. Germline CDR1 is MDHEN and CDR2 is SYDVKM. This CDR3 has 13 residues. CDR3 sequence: CASSRDAQETQYF.

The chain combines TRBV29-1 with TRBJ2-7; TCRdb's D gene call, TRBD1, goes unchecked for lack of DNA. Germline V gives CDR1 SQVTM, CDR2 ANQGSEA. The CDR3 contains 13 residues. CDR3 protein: CSALDRHSYEQYF.

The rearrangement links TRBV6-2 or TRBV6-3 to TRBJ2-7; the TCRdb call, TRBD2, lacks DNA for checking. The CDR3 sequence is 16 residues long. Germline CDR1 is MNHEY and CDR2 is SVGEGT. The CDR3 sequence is CASSETYSGVFYEQYF.

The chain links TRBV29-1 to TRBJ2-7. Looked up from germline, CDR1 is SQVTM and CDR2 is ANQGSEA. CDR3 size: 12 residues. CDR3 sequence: CSVRASPYEQYF.

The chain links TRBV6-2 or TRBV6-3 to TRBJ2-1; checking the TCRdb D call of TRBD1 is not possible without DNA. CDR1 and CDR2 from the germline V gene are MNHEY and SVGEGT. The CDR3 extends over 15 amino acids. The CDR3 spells CASSRDGASYNEQFF.

The CDR3 is CASGPRGSYEQYF. V gene TRBV7-6 combines with J gene TRBJ2-7. The CDR3 spans 13 residues. Germline CDR1 is SGHVS and CDR2 is FNYEAQ.

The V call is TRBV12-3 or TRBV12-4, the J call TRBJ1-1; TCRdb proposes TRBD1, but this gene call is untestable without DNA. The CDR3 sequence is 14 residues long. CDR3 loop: CASSFETANTEAFF.

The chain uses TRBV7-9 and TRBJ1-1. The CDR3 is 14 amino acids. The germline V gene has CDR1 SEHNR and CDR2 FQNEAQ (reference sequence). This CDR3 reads CASSLAGVNTEAFF.

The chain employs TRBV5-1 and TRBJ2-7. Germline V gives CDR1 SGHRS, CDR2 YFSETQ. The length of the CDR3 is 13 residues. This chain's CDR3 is CASSYNPTYEQYF. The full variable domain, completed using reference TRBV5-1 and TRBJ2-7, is KAGVTQTPRYLIKTRGQQVTLSCSPISGHRSVSWYQQTPGQGLQFLFEYFSETQRNKGNFPGRFSGRQFSNSRSEMNVSTLELGDSALYLCASSYNPTYEQYFGPGTRLTVT.

The CDR3 loop reads CASGPNPGSSYNEQFF. The chain is built from TRBV12-5 and TRBJ2-1. Germline CDR1 is LGHNT and CDR2 is FRNRAP. This CDR3 has 16 residues.

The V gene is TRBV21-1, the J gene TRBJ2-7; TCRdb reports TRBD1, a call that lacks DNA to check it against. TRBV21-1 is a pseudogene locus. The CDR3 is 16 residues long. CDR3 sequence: CASSTIGTGTSYEQYF.